This TCR beta chain was profiled in a study of Tregs in tolerant kidney transplant recipients. Study information: Recipient Tregs were stimulated with donor B cells plus IL-2 for about 15 days. CD4+CD25+CD127- cells came from approximately three-day belatacept mixed lymphocyte reactions, some with approximately 5-day graft donor restimulation. Sorting used antibodies to exclude donor cells.

Concerning this clone: The antigen is undetermined.

Germline V gene lookup returns CDR1 MGHRA and CDR2 YSYEKL. The CDR3 runs 15 residues. V lost 4 bases to trimming and J lost 1 base, with 11 bases between them. Data came from immunoSEQ multiplex PCR; TCRdb stores just in-frame clones and leaves some out. Among around 5,600 clones listed, 85% to 90% were seen once. This clonotype was obtained from a human patient who received a combined kidney and bone marrow transplant. The input for sequencing was Tregs from blood cultured with allogeneic cells, taken before the transplant. The V gene is TRBV4-1, the J gene TRBJ1-5; unclear D gene. This CDR3 is CASSLYGRSNQPQHF. The CDR3 bases are TGCGCCAGCAGCCTCTATGGACGGAGCAATCAGCCCCAGCATTTT.